The clone carrying this TCR beta chain was recorded only once. Its antigen is still unknown. PCR primers comprised 60 Vbeta and 13 Jbeta primers. Produced via immunoSEQ multiplex PCR; TCRdb's table is partial and in-frame only. The profile shows more than 120,000 clones, 82% of them singletons. This sample is part of a study of cytomegalovirus exposure and HLA in healthy donors. Study context: Around four fifths of 300 to 450 genotyped donors fell in the Caucasian-associated ancestry cluster. The study's findings and limits: Later genetic work tied a missense DCLRE1C variant to beta-chain V and J trimming. More clonal expansion characterized HLA-associated TCR beta chains than equally common others in a later analysis. Later on, an analysis showed TCR association rates differing by HLA locus, with DRB1 the most and HLA-C the fewest.

This CDR3 spans 16 amino acids. The V gene end was trimmed by 1 base and the J gene end by 8 bases; junction bases not matched to a gene: 11. Germline-derived CDR1 and CDR2 are GTSNPN and SVGIG (reference sequence). This rearrangement joins TRBV30 to TRBJ2-3, with 11 bases matching TRBD2. The specimen was PBMCs. The source is a male donor in good health and CMV-seronegative. CDR3 loop: CAWSEIAGGRLSTQYF. The CDR3 DNA reads as TGTGCCTGGAGTGAAATAGCGGGAGGGCGATTAAGTACGCAGTATTTT. Based on the CDR3 plus reference TRBV30 and TRBJ2-3, the full variable domain is SQTIHQWPATLVQPVGSPLSLECTVEGTSNPNLYWYRQAAGRGLQLLFYSVGIGQISSEVPQNLSASRPQDRQFILSSKKLLLSDSGFYLCAWSEIAGGRLSTQYFGPGTRLTVL.